The rows below give T cell receptor beta chains drawn from one sample of a study of Tregs in tolerant kidney transplant recipients. The data were produced by immunoSEQ multiplex PCR, yet TCRdb's version contains in-frame clones alone and is incomplete. Here the sample spans 240,000 or so clones, around 82% being singletons. Sequencing input: CD4+ T cells from blood. These receptors were collected from a human donor in good health. Each CDR3 is given with its conserved first and last residue. The order of the fields is D gene, V gene, J gene, clone size, CDR3 DNA, CDR3 protein. A D gene is named only where the DNA matches it firmly. Some rows have no size entry. The others give once, few or many, or a class for an expanded clone.

TRBD1	TRBV28	TRBJ1-5	-	TGTGCCAGCAGCACCCGACAGGGCCCCGGTCAGCCCCAGCATTTT	CASSTRQGPGQPQHF
-	TRBV4-1	TRBJ1-5	-	TGCGCCAGCAGCCAAGCCCGGTCCAATCAGCCCCAGCATTTT	CASSQARSNQPQHF
TRBD1	TRBV6-5	TRBJ1-1	few	TGTGCCAGCAACAATGGACAGGGAGGAAGAGAAGCTTTCTTT	CASNNGQGGREAFF
-	TRBV15	TRBJ1-6	once	TGTGCCACCAGCAGAGACCTCTATAATTCACCCCTCCACTTT	CATSRDLYNSPLHF
-	TRBV19	TRBJ1-2	-	TGTGCCAGTAGTGCGGAGGGGAGAAGGGTGCGGGGCTACACCTTC	CASSAEGRRVRGYTF
-	TRBV12-2	TRBJ1-1	-	TGTGCAAGTCGCTTAGCGAGAGGGTTGAACACTGAAGCTTTCTTT	CASRLARGLNTEAFF
-	TRBV5-1	TRBJ1-1	-	TGCGCCAGCAGCTTGGTGGTGGTGAGTGACACTGAAGCTTTCTTT	CASSLVVVSDTEAFF
TRBD2	TRBV25-1	TRBJ2-3	-	TGTGCCAGCAGTGAATCTAGCGGGATCAGCACAGATACGCAGTATTTT	CASSESSGISTDTQYF
TRBD1	TRBV7-7	TRBJ2-7	-	TGTGCCAGCAGCATGGACAGGGGAGACGAGCAGTACTTC	CASSMDRGDEQYF
-	TRBV5-1	TRBJ2-3	-	TGCGCCAGCAGCTTGGGGAGGGGTTGGGGATCGACGGACAGCACAGATACGCAGTATTTT	CASSLGRGWGSTDSTDTQYF
-	TRBV10-3	TRBJ1-5	-	TGTGCCATCAGTGAGTTATACAGGCGTAGCAATCAGCCCCAGCATTTT	CAISELYRRSNQPQHF
-	TRBV9	TRBJ1-1	-	TGTGCCAGCAGCATCTTCCCGAATCCGAACACTGAAGCTTTCTTT	CASSIFPNPNTEAFF
TRBD1	TRBV6-5	TRBJ2-7	-	TGTGCCAGCAGTTACTCCGGACAGGGCTGGAACGAGCAGTACTTC	CASSYSGQGWNEQYF
-	TRBV5-5	TRBJ2-2	-	TGTGCCAGCAGCTTGGAAGTGAACACCGGGGAGCTGTTTTTT	CASSLEVNTGELFF
TRBD2	TRBV10-1	TRBJ2-7	-	TGCGCCAGCAGTGAGAAGAGCGGGAGGGGATGGTACGAGCAGTACTTC	CASSEKSGRGWYEQYF